The clone carrying this T cell receptor beta chain was counted many times. Adult healthy volunteers gave 2.5 ml peripheral blood for whole-blood RNA. An oligonucleotide containing a UMI was ligated to the 3' end of TCR cDNA. CDR1 DFQATT and CDR2 SNEGSKA come from the germline V gene (reference sequence). Deletions cut 2 bases from V and 3 bases from J, with 16 bases between. The CDR3 consists of 15 residues. The data are from a study of naive and memory T cell subsets. Blood and skin TCR RNA was reverse transcribed with alpha and beta constant primers. Amplification of ligated cDNA took four PCR rounds with SP2 and nested alpha and beta constant primers. TCRdb re-called the 5' RACE reads through MiXCR, storing one row per CDR3 protein. The sample contains over 25,000 distinct CDR3 sequences, roughly 25% of which appear only once.

The V gene is TRBV20-1, the J gene TRBJ1-1; tentative D call: TRBD1 (5 bases). This receptor was obtained from a female donor in good health. The CDR3 bases are TGCAGTGCTAGAAGTGTCGGGACGGCACACACTGAAGCTTTCTTT. Its protein is CSARSVGTAHTEAFF.